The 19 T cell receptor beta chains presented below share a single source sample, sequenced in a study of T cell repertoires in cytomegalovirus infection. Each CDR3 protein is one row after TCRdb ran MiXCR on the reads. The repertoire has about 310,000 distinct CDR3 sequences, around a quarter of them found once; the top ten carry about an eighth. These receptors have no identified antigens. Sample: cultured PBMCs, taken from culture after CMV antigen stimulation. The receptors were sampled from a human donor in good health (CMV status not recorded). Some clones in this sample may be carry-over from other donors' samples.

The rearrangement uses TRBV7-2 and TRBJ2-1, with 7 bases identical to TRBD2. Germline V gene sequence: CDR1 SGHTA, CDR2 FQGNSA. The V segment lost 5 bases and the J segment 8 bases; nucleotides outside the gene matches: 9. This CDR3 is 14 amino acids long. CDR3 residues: CASSPWTRSHEQFF. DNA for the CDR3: TGTGCCAGCAGCCCCTGGACTAGGTCCCATGAGCAGTTCTTC.

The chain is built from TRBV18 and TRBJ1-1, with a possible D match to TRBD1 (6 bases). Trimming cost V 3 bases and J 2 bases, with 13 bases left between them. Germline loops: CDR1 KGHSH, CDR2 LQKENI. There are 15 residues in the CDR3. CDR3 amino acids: CASSPPGHRNTEAFF. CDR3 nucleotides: TGTGCCAGCTCACCTCCGGGACACCGAAACACTGAAGCTTTCTTT.

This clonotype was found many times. The CDR3 DNA follows: TGTGCCAGCAGGCCCCCGGGACTAGCGTCTGATACGCAGTATTTT. Translation: CASRPPGLASDTQYF. The chain carries TRBV7-2 and TRBJ2-3, with 10 nucleotides matching TRBD2. Germline V gene sequence: CDR1 SGHTA, CDR2 FQGNSA. The CDR3 extends over 15 amino acids. J gave up 6 bases and V 6 bases, and 9 bases lay outside the gene matches.

CDR3 sequence (DNA): TGTGCCAGCAGCCCCAGAAACTATGGCTACACCTTC. Translation gives CASSPRNYGYTF. The chain employs TRBV7-2 and TRBJ1-2; D call uncertain. V lost 5 bases and J 2 bases, leaving 6 bases between the germline ends. This CDR3 spans 12 amino acids. Germline lookup yields CDR1 SGHTA and CDR2 FQGNSA.

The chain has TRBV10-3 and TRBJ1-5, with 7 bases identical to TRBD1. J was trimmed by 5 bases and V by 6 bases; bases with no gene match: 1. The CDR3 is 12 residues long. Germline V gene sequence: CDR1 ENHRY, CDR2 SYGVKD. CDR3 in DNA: TGTGCCATCAGAGGGACAGATCAGCCCCAGCATTTT. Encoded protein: CAIRGTDQPQHF.

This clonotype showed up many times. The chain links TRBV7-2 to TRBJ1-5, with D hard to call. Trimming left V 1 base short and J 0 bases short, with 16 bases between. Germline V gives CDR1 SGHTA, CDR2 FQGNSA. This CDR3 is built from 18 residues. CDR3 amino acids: CASSLGITGLYSNQPQHF. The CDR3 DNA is TGTGCCAGCAGCTTAGGAATTACCGGACTCTATAGCAATCAGCCCCAGCATTTT.

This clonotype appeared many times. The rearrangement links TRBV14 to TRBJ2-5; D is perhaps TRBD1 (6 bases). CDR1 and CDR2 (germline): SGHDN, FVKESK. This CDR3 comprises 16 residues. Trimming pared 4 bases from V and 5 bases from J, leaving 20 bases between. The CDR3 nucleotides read TGTGCCAGCAGCCCCCTATTAGGGCAGGGGTCGGAGACCCAGTACTTC. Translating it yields CASSPLLGQGSETQYF.

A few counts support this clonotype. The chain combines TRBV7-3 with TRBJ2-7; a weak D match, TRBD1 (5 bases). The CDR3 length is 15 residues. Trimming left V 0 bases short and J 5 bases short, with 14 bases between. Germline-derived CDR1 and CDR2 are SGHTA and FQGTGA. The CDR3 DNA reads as TGTGCCAGCAGCTTAACAGGGGCAGGGATCCACGAGCAGTACTTC. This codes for CASSLTGAGIHEQYF.

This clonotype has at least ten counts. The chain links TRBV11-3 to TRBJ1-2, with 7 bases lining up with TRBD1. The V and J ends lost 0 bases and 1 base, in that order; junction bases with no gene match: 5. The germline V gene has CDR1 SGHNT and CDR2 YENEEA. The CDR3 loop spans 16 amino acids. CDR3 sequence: CASSLEGRDSNYGYTF. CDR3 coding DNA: TGTGCCAGCAGCTTAGAGGGGAGGGACAGTAACTATGGCTACACCTTC.

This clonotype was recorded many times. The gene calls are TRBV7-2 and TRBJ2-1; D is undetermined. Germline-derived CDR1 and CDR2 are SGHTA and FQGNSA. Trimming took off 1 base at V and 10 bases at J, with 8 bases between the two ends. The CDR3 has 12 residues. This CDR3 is CASSLVVGEQFF. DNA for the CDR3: TGTGCCAGCAGCTTAGTGGTGGGAGAGCAGTTCTTC.

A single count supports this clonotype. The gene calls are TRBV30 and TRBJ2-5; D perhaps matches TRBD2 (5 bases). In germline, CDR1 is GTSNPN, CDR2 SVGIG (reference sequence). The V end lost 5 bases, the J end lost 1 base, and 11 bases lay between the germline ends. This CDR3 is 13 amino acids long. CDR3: CAWAGRGQETQYF. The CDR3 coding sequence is TGTGCCTGGGCTGGTCGGGGCCAAGAGACCCAGTACTTC.

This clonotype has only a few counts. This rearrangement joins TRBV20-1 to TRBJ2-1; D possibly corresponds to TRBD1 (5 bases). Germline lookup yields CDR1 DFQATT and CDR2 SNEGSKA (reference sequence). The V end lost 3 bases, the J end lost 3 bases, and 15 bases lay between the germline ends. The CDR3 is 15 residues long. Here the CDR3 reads CSASPPFDSYNEQFF. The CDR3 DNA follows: TGCAGTGCTAGTCCCCCGTTCGACAGCTACAATGAGCAGTTCTTC.

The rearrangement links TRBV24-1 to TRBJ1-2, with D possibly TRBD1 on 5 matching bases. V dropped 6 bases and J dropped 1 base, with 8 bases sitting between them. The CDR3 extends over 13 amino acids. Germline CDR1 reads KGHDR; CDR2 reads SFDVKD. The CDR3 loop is CATSSDSNYGYTF. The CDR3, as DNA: TGTGCCACCAGTTCCGACAGTAACTATGGCTACACCTTC.

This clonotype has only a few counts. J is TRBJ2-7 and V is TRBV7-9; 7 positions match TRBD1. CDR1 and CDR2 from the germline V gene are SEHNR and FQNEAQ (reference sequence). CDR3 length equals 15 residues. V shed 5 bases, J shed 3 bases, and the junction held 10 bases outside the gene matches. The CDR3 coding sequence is TGTGCCAGCAGCCCTGGGGGACAGATCCTCTACGAGCAGTACGTC. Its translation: CASSPGGQILYEQYV.

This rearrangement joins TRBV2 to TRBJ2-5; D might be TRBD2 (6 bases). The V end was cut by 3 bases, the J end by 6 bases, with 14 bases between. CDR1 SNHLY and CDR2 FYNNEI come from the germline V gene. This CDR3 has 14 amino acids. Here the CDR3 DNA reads TGTGCCAGCAGTGATGGGGGGACCGGAAAGACCCAGTACTTC. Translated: CASSDGGTGKTQYF.

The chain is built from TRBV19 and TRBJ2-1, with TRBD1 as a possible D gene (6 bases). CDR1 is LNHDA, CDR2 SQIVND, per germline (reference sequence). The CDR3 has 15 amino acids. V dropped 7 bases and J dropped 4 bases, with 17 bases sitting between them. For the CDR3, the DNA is TGTGCCAGTACCGAGGGGGTCGGGCGTTACAATGAGCAGTTCTTC. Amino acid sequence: CASTEGVGRYNEQFF.

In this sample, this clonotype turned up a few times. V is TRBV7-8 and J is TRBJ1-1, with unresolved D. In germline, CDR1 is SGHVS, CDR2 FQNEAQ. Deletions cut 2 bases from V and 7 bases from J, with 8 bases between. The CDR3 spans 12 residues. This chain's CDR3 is CASSLSGVEAFF. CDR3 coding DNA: TGTGCCAGCAGCTTATCAGGAGTTGAAGCTTTCTTT.

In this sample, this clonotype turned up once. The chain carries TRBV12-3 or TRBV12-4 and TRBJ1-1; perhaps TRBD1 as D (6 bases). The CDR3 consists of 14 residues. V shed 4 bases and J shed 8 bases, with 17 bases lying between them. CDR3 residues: CASSSPDRQREAFF. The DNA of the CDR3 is TGTGCCAGCAGTTCCCCGGACAGACAACGCGAAGCTTTCTTT.

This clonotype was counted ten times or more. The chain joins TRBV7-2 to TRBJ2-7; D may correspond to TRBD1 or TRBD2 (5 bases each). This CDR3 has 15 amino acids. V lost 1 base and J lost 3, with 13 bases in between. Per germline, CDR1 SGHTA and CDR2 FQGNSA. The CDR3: CASSLEVGTYYEQYV. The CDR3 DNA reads TGTGCCAGCAGCTTAGAAGTGGGGACCTACTACGAGCAGTACGTC.